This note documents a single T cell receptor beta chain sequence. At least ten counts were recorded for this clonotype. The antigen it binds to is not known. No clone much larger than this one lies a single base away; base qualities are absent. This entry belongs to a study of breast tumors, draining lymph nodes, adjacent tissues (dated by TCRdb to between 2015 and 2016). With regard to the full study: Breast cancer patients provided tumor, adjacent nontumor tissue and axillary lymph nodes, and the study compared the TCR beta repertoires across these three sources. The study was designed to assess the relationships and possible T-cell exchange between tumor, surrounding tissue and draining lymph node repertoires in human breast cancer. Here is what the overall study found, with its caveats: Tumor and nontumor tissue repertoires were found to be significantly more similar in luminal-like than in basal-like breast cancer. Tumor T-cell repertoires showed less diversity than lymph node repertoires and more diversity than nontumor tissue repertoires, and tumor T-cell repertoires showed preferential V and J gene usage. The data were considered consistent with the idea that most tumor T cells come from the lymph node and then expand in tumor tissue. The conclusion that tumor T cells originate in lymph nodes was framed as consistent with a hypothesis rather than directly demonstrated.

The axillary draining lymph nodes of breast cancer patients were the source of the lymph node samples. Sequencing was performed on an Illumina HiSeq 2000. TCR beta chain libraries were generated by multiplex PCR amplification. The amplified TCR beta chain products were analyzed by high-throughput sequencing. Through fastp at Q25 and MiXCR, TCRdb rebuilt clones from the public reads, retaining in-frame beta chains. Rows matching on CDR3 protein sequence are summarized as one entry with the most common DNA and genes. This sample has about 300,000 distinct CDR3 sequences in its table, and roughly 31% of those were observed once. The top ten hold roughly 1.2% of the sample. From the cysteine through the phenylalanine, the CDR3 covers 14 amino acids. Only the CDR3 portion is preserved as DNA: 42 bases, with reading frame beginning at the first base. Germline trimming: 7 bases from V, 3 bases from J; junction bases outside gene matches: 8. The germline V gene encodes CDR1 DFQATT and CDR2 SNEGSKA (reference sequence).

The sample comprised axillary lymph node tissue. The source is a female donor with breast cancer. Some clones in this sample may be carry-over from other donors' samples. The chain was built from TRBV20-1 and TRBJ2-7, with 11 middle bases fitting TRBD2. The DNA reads TGCAGTGTAGCGGGAGGGCCAGGACGCTACGAGCAGTACTTC. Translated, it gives CSVAGGPGRYEQYF.